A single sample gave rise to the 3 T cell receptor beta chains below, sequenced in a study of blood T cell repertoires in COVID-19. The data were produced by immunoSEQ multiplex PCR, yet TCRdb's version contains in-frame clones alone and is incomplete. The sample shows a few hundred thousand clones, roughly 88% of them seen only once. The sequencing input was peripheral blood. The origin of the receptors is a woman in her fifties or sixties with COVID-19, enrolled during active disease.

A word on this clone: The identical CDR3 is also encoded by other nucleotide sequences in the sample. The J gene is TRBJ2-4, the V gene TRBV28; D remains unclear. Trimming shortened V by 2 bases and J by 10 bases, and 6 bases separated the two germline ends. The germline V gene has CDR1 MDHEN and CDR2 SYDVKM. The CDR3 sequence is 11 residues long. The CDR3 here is CASSLESIQYF. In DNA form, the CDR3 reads TGTGCCAGCAGTTTAGAGAGTATTCAGTACTTC.

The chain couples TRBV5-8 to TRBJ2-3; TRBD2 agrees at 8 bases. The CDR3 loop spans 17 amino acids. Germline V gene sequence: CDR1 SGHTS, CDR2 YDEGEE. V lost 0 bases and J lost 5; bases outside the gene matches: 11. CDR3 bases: TGTGCCAGCAGCTTGGTCGGGGCTAGCGGGTACAGAGATACGCAGTATTTT. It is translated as CASSLVGASGYRDTQYF. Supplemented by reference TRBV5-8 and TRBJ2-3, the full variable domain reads EAGVTQSPTHLIKTRGQQATLRCSPISGHTSVYWYQQALGLGLQFLLWYDEGEERNRGNFPPRFSGRQFPNYSSELNVNALELEDSALYLCASSLVGASGYRDTQYFGPGTRLTVL.

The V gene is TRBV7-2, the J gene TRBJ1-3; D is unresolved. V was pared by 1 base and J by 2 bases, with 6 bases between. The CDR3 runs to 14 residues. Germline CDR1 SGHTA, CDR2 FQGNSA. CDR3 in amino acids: CASSLGAPGNTIYF. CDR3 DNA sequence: TGTGCCAGCAGCTTAGGAGCTCCTGGAAACACCATATATTTT.